Many counts were recorded for the clone carrying this T cell receptor (beta chain). Its target is not known. The sample comes from a study of regulatory T cells in long-lasting Graves disease. Regarding the study as a whole: Whereas new patients shared 800 to 1,000 public clonotypes, persistent patients shared more, at a few thousand.

Time point described: newly diagnosed GD, antithyroid drugs for less than 3 months. Isolated PBMC RNA provided the starting material for the TCR library. Assembly of TCR beta libraries relied on iRepertoire HTBI primers together with Arm-PCR of CDR3 regions. TCRdb analysed the multiplex PCR reads with MiXCR anew, one entry per CDR3 protein. The data contain hundreds of thousands of distinct CDR3 sequences, over 15% of them singletons. This same sample was also taken into another study, of T cells in Graves' hyperthyroidism and ophthalmopathy. This second study says: An initial round of RT-PCR targeting the TCR CDR3 relied on the HTBI primer set. Most expanded thyroid clonotypes above 0.001 also appeared in blood.

Specimen: peripheral blood mononuclear cells (PBMCs), collected at new diagnosis, from a patient treated with antithyroid drugs. The sequence derives from a man aged 40-49 years with Graves disease.

The CDR3: CAGPGLRNQETQYF. The CDR3 DNA sequence: TGTGCCGGCCCAGGGCTTAGAAACCAAGAGACCCAGTACTTC. This sequence joins TRBV2 and TRBJ2-5, with a tentative D call TRBD1 (5 bases). Trimming took off 11 bases at V and 0 bases at J, with 16 bases between the two ends. Germline loops: CDR1 SNHLY, CDR2 FYNNEI. The CDR3 spans 14 residues.